These 7 T cell receptor beta chains were sequenced from one sample in a study of monozygotic twins with inflammatory bowel disease. No DNA is given; TCRdb re-called the 5' RACE reads and lists each CDR3 protein once. There are fewer than 150,000 distinct CDR3 sequences in the sample, with around 2.5% held by the top ten. Sequenced input: blood. The source of these receptors is a human donor with ulcerative colitis or Crohn's disease, or a healthy co-twin of an affected twin (not recorded which).

The rearrangement uses TRBV7-9 and TRBJ2-7; TCRdb calls TRBD1, which cannot be checked without DNA. This CDR3 has 14 amino acids. Germline CDR1 SEHNR, CDR2 FQNEAQ (reference sequence). The CDR3 loop reads CASSSQTGGNEQYF.

The chain uses TRBV7-2 and TRBJ2-3; TCRdb picks TRBD2, but there is no DNA to check that call. CDR1 is SGHTA and CDR2 is FQGNSA in the germline V gene. This CDR3 is 17 amino acids long. CDR3 protein: CASSPGLAGGYADTQYF.

The chain carries TRBV11-2 and TRBJ1-5; checking the TCRdb D call of TRBD1 is not possible without DNA. Germline assignment: CDR1 SGHAT and CDR2 FQNNGV. The CDR3 is made up of 19 amino acids. The CDR3 protein is CASSLGFRQTPNYNQPQHF.

The J gene is TRBJ2-7, the V gene TRBV20-1; TCRdb reports TRBD1, a call that lacks DNA to check it against. CDR1 and CDR2 from the germline V gene are DFQATT and SNEGSKA (reference sequence). The CDR3 covers 14 residues. CDR3 sequence: CSAPGQGRPYEQYF.

The chain is built from TRBV28 and TRBJ1-1; absent DNA, TCRdb's TRBD1 call cannot be checked. In germline, CDR1 is MDHEN, CDR2 SYDVKM. The CDR3 is 13 amino acids. CDR3 in amino acids: CASWGYRGFEAFF. Combining the CDR3 with reference TRBV28 and TRBJ1-1 gives the whole variable domain DVKVTQSSRYLVKRTGEKVFLECVQDMDHENMFWYRQDPGLGLRLIYFSYDVKMKEKGDIPEGYSVSREKKERFSLILESASTNQTSMYLCASWGYRGFEAFFGQGTRLTVV.

This chain connects TRBV9 to TRBJ2-1; TCRdb designates TRBD1, a call that cannot be tested without DNA. CDR3 size: 15 residues. Germline CDR1 reads SGDLS; CDR2 reads YYNGEE. CDR3: CASSVGGESYNEQFF.

CDR3 loop: CASSQVVGVGQETQYF. The V call is TRBV4-1, the J call TRBJ2-5; TCRdb reports TRBD2, a call that lacks DNA to check it against. The germline V gene encodes CDR1 MGHRA and CDR2 YSYEKL. The CDR3 contains 16 residues.